A single TCR beta chain is shown here with its context. Antigen specificity is unknown. Repertoires were generated with immunoSEQ multiplex PCR, while TCRdb's copy carries only in-frame clones and drops some. This sample has around 230,000 clones, with about 80% found just once. The germline CDR1 and CDR2 sequences are MNHEY and SVGAGI. The germline V and J ends were trimmed by 0 bases and 6 bases, with 8 bases remaining between them. This CDR3 is 14 amino acids long. The entry originates in a study of Tregs in tolerant kidney transplant recipients. Findings of the study overall: No direct test of biological reproducibility was done here.

Sequenced input: CD4+ T cells from blood. The chain uses TRBV6-5 and TRBJ2-2; D unresolved. The sequence was obtained from a human donor in good health. DNA for the CDR3: TGTGCCAGCAGTTACTCGACTCCCCCCGGGGAGCTGTTTTTT. It codes for CASSYSTPPGELFF.